This is a list of T cell receptor beta chains from one sample in a study of shared clonotypes between healthy human individuals. TCRdb's copy holds only in-frame clones and misses some; the assay was immunoSEQ multiplex PCR. The sample lists about 530,000 clones, over 75% occurring once. Sequenced input: PBMCs. The receptors originated from a woman between 40 and 55 years old in good health. Some clones in this sample may be carry-over from other donors' samples. The CDR3 runs from the conserved cysteine through the conserved F or W. Fields, in order: D gene, J gene, V gene, clone size, CDR3 protein, CDR3 DNA. D genes are given only for firm matches. For some rows the clone size is stated as once, few or many, or as a class when expanded; others skip it.

TRBD2 TRBJ2-1 TRBV27 . CASSLAGVVDEQFF TGTGCCAGCAGTTTAGCGGGAGTTGTCGATGAGCAGTTCTTC
TRBD2 TRBJ2-3 TRBV4-3 . CASSQGVASGISTDTQYF TGCGCCAGCAGCCAGGGGGTCGCAAGCGGGATCTCCACAGATACGCAGTATTTT
TRBD1 TRBJ2-7 TRBV29-1 . CSVYDRGLSYEQYF TGCAGCGTTTATGACAGGGGGCTTTCCTACGAGCAGTACTTC
TRBD1 TRBJ2-1 TRBV11-2 many CASSLTGGYYNEQFF TGTGCCAGCAGCTTAACAGGGGGTTACTACAATGAGCAGTTCTTC
TRBD2 TRBJ2-5 TRBV4-1 . CASSQLAGVIQETQYF TGCGCCAGCAGCCAATTAGCGGGAGTTATCCAAGAGACCCAGTACTTC
. TRBJ2-7 TRBV7-6 . CASSLGAGPYEQYF TGTGCCAGCAGCTTAGGGGCAGGGCCCTACGAGCAGTACTTC
. TRBJ1-2 TRBV27 . CASSLGAFYYGYTF TGTGCCAGCAGTTTAGGGGCTTTTTACTATGGCTACACCTTC
. TRBJ1-1 TRBV18 . CASSPERMNTEAFF TGTGCCAGCTCACCAGAACGGATGAACACTGAAGCTTTCTTT
. TRBJ2-3 TRBV27 . CASSTSGPVPDTQYF .
TRBD1 TRBJ2-5 TRBV7-3 few CASSSHRGETQYF TGTGCCAGCAGCTCCCACAGGGGAGAGACCCAGTACTTC
TRBD2 TRBJ2-7 TRBV18 . CASSPRGIGPTSGSHEQYF TGTGCCAGCTCACCACGCGGGATAGGACCGACTAGCGGGAGCCACGAGCAGTACTTC
TRBD1 TRBJ2-7 TRBV10-2 . CASSESIAGQGAWEQYF TGCGCCAGCAGTGAGTCGATCGCGGGACAGGGGGCATGGGAGCAGTACTTC
TRBD2 TRBJ2-3 TRBV5-1 . CASSARLADQSTDTQYF TGCGCCAGCAGCGCCCGACTAGCGGACCAGAGCACAGATACGCAGTATTTT
TRBD2 TRBJ2-1 TRBV5-8 . CASSWTSGRLNEQFF TGTGCCAGCAGCTGGACTAGCGGGAGGCTAAATGAGCAGTTCTTC